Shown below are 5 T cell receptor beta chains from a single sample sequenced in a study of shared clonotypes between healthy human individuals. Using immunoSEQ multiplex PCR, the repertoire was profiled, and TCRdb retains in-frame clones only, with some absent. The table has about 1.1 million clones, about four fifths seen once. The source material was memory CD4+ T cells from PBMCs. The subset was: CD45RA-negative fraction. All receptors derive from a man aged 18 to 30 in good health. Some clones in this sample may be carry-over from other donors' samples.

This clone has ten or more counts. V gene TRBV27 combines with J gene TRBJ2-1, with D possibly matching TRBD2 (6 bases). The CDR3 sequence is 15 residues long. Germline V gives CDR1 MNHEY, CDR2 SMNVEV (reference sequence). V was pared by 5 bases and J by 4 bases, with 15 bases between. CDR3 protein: CASSRDSMGYNEQFF. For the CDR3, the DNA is TGTGCCAGCAGTAGGGACTCGATGGGGTACAATGAGCAGTTCTTC.

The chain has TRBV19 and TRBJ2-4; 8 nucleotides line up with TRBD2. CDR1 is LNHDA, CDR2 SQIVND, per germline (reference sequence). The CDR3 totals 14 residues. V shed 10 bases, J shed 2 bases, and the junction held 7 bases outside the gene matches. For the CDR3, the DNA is TGTGCCACAGCGGGAGTGGGGACCAAAAACATTCAGTACTTC. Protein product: CATAGVGTKNIQYF.

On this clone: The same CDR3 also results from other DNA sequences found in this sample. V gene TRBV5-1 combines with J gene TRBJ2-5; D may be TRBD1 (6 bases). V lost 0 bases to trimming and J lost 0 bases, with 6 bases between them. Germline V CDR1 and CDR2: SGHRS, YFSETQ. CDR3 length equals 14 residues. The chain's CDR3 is CASSLAGDQETQYF. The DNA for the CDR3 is TGCGCCAGCAGCTTGGCAGGGGACCAAGAGACCCAGTACTTC.

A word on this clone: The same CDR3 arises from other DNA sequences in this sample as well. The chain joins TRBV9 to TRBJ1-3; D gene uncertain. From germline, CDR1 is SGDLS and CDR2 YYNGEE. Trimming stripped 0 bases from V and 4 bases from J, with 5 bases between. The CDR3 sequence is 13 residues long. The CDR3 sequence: CASSVDGGNTIYF. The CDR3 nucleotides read TGTGCCAGCAGCGTAGACGGGGGAAACACCATATATTTT.

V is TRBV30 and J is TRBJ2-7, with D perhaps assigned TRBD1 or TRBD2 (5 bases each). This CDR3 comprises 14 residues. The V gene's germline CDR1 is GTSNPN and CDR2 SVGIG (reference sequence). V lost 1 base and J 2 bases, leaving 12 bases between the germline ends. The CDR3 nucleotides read TGTGCCTGGAGTGGATGGGACCAAACCTACGAGCAGTACTTC. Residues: CAWSGWDQTYEQYF.